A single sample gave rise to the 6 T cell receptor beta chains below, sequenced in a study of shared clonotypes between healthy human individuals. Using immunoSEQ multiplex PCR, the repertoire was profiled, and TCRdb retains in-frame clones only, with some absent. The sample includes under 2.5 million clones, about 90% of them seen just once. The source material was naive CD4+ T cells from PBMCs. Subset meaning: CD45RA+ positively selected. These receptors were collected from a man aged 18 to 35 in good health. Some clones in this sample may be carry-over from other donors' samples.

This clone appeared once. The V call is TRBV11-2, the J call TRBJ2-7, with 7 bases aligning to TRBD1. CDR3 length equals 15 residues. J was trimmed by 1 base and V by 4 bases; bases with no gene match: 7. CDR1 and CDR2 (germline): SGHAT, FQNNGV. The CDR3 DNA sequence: TGTGCCAGCAGCTCCATACGGGACAGATCCTACGAGCAGTACTTC. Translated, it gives CASSSIRDRSYEQYF.

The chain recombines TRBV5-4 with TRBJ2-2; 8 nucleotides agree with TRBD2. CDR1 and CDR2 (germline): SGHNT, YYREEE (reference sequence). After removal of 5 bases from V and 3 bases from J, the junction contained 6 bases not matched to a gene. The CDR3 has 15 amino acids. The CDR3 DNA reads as TGTGCCAGCAGGATAGCGGGAAAGGACACCGGGGAGCTGTTTTTT. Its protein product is CASRIAGKDTGELFF.

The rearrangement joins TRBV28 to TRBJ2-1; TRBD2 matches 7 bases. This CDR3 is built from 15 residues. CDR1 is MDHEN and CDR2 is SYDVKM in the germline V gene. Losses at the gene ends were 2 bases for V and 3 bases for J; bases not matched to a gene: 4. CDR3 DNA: TGTGCCAGCAGTTTAGGCGGGAGACTCTACAATGAGCAGTTCTTC. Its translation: CASSLGGRLYNEQFF.

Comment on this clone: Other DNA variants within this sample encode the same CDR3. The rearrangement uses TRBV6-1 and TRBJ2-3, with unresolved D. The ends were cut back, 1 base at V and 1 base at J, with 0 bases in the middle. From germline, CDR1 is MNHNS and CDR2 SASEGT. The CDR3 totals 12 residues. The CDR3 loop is CASSEGTDTQYF. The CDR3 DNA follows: TGTGCCAGCAGTGAAGGCACAGATACGCAGTATTTT.

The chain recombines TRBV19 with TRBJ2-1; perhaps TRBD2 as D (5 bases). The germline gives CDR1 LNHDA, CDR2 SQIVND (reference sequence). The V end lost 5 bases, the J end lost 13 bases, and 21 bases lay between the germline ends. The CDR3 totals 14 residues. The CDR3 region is CASSLSTEGQFQFF. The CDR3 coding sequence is TGTGCCAGTAGTCTGAGTACCGAGGGCCAATTCCAGTTCTTC.

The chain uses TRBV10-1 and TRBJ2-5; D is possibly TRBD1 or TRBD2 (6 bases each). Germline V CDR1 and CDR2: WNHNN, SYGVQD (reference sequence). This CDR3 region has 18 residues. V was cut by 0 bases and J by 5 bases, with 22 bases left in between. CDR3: CASSESNVVLGGRETQYF. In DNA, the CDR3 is TGCGCCAGCAGTGAGTCTAACGTAGTTCTCGGGGGCCGGGAGACCCAGTACTTC.